The rows below give T cell receptor beta chains drawn from one sample of a study of blood T cell repertoires in COVID-19. Sequencing was performed with immunoSEQ multiplex PCR; in TCRdb, only in-frame clones are kept and a portion is missing. The data show over 110,000 clones, about 86% seen once. Source material: peripheral blood. These receptor sequences come from a human donor in a cohort sampled during active COVID-19. Each CDR3 is given with its conserved first and last residue. D genes are given only for firm matches. The size field is filled for only some rows; it gives once, few, many or a size class.

TGTGCCAGCAGTTTATTCCAATACGAGCAGTACTTC,CASSLFQYEQYF,once,TRBV28,.,TRBJ2-7
TGTGCCAGCACCTTAGGGGGGAGGGTAGGTGCAGATACGCAGTATTTT,CASTLGGRVGADTQYF,.,TRBV6-4,.,TRBJ2-3
TGTGCCAGCAGTCGGACAGGGGGTATCTCTGGAAACACCATATATTTT,CASSRTGGISGNTIYF,few,TRBV28,TRBD1,TRBJ1-3
TGTGCCAGCAGCTTTGAGACAGGGAACGATGAAAAACTGTTTTTT,CASSFETGNDEKLFF,.,TRBV7-9,TRBD1,TRBJ1-4
TGTGCCACCAGTGACGCTCAGGAGACCCAGTACTTC,CATSDAQETQYF,few,TRBV24-1,.,TRBJ2-5
TGCAGCGTGATTGGACAGGGGGGGACCGGGGAGCTGTTTTTT,CSVIGQGGTGELFF,.,TRBV29-1,TRBD1,TRBJ2-2
TGTGCCAGCAGTTTCGGTGGGACAGGGGTTCAGCCCCAGCATTTT,CASSFGGTGVQPQHF,.,TRBV27,TRBD1,TRBJ1-5
TGTGCCAGCAGCCCTGAGTGGGGGGGGGCGGCCCAGTACTTC,CASSPEWGGAAQYF,.,TRBV7-2,.,TRBJ2-5
TGTGCCAGCAGCTTCAGGCGTTCACTTAACCCGCGGGACTTC,CASSFRRSLNPRDF,.,TRBV7-7,.,TRBJ2-7
TGTGCCAGCTCCGCCTCTAGCGGGAGATCCTACGAGCAGTACTTC,CASSASSGRSYEQYF,.,TRBV6-5,TRBD2,TRBJ2-7
TGCGCCAGCAGCCAGACTACGAATACGCAGTATTTT,CASSQTTNTQYF,few,TRBV4-1,.,TRBJ2-3
TGTGCCAGCAGCTTGCCGACAGTAAATTCACCCCTCCACTTT,CASSLPTVNSPLHF,.,TRBV5-6,.,TRBJ1-6
TGTGCCAGCAGTGACGGCACGTCTGTCGGCTACACCTTC,CASSDGTSVGYTF,.,TRBV6-4,.,TRBJ1-2
TGCAGCGTCGCCGGGACTGCCCGGACTAACGAGCAGTACTTC,CSVAGTARTNEQYF,.,TRBV29-1,.,TRBJ2-7
TGTGCCAGCAGCTCAAGACTAGCGGGTTACAATGAGCAGTTCTTC,CASSSRLAGYNEQFF,.,TRBV7-3,TRBD2,TRBJ2-1
TGTGCCAGTAGTATTTGGCAGGGGTTTGACAAAAACATTCAGTACTTC,CASSIWQGFDKNIQYF,.,TRBV19,.,TRBJ2-4
TGTGCCAGCAGCAAAGCTACCAACCGGGGTTCCCTCCACTTT,CASSKATNRGSLHF,few,TRBV3-1/TRBV3-2,.,TRBJ1-6
TGTGCCAGTAGTATCGAGTCAGGGTGGTACTCTGTCTATGGCTACACCTTC,CASSIESGWYSVYGYTF,.,TRBV19,.,TRBJ1-2
TGTGCCAGCAGCGCTGAGGGACAGCCAAGGACTGGAAACACCATATATTTT,CASSAEGQPRTGNTIYF,.,TRBV9,TRBD1,TRBJ1-3
TGTGCCAGCAGTGACCCCACCGGGACAGGGGTGGCCAATGAGCAGTTCTTC,CASSDPTGTGVANEQFF,.,TRBV2,TRBD1,TRBJ2-1
TGTGCCAGCAGCCCGGGACAGGGTTTTTCGGAAGCTTTCTTT,CASSPGQGFSEAFF,.,TRBV5-4,TRBD1,TRBJ1-1
TGTGCCAGCAGCGCGGGAATCCACCAAGAGACCCAGTACTTC,CASSAGIHQETQYF,.,TRBV9,.,TRBJ2-5
TGTGCCAGTAGTCCCGCGGGAAGTGATCATGGCTACACCTTC,CASSPAGSDHGYTF,.,TRBV19,.,TRBJ1-2
TGTGCCAGCAGTCACGAGCAGGGGGTTCAGCCCCAGCATTTT,CASSHEQGVQPQHF,.,TRBV2,TRBD1,TRBJ1-5
TGTGCCAGCAGTTTTTCCTCATTCGGCTCCTACGAGCAGTACTTC,CASSFSSFGSYEQYF,.,TRBV28,.,TRBJ2-7
TGTGCCAGCAGGGTATTGGGCGGGTCCCAAGAGACCCAGTACTTC,CASRVLGGSQETQYF,.,TRBV27,.,TRBJ2-5
TGTGCCAGCGGACCCACAGGGTCAGAGACCCAGTACTTC,CASGPTGSETQYF,.,TRBV12-3/TRBV12-4,.,TRBJ2-5
TGTGCCAGCGCCCCGGGAGGGGGTGTATACAATGAGCAGTTCTTC,CASAPGGGVYNEQFF,.,TRBV28,TRBD2,TRBJ2-1
TGTGCCAGCCGGGACAGGACCACTGAAGCTTTCTTT,CASRDRTTEAFF,.,TRBV19,TRBD1,TRBJ1-1
TGTGCCAGCAGTTTGGCGGGAACCAGTTACAATGAGCAGTTCTTC,CASSLAGTSYNEQFF,.,TRBV28,.,TRBJ2-1
TGTGCCAGCAGTTCCTCTAGCGTGTACGAGCAGTACTTC,CASSSSSVYEQYF,few,TRBV12-3/TRBV12-4,.,TRBJ2-7
TGTGCCACCAGTGATTACCCTGATGTCGGTTATGGCTACACCTTC,CATSDYPDVGYGYTF,.,TRBV24-1,.,TRBJ1-2
TGCGCCAGCACTGCGAGACAGACAGATACGCAGTATTTT,CASTARQTDTQYF,.,TRBV5-1,.,TRBJ2-3
TGTGCCAGCAGTCTACGGCGAGACAGAGGAAGTTCCTACGAGCAGTACTTC,CASSLRRDRGSSYEQYF,.,TRBV6-2/TRBV6-3,.,TRBJ2-7
TGTGCCAGCAGCCTTTTAAATGAAAAACTGTTTTTT,CASSLLNEKLFF,.,TRBV28,.,TRBJ1-4
TGTGCCAGCAACAAGGGACTAGCGGGAGGCAATGAGCAGTTCTTC,CASNKGLAGGNEQFF,.,TRBV5-4,TRBD2,TRBJ2-1
TGCAGCGTTGAAGGGAGGGAGGGGGAGACCCAGTACTTC,CSVEGREGETQYF,.,TRBV29-1,TRBD2,TRBJ2-5
TGTGCCAGCAGTGATCAGTGGCAGTATAATTCACCCCTCCACTTT,CASSDQWQYNSPLHF,.,TRBV6-1,.,TRBJ1-6
TGTGCCAGCAGCGAGGGGACAGGGAATGATCAGCCCCAGCATTTT,CASSEGTGNDQPQHF,.,TRBV9,TRBD1,TRBJ1-5
TGTGCCAGCAGCTTTCAGGGGAGCAATCAGCCCCAGCATTTT,CASSFQGSNQPQHF,.,TRBV7-2,.,TRBJ1-5
TGTGCCAGCAGCTTGGTGAGCGGGAGCGCAGATACGCAGTATTTT,CASSLVSGSADTQYF,.,TRBV5-4,TRBD2,TRBJ2-3
TGTGCCAGCAGCCCCGGGACAGTGGGCCACGAGCAGTACTTC,CASSPGTVGHEQYF,.,TRBV7-3,TRBD1,TRBJ2-7
TGTGCCAGCAGCCTCCATAGAGGGACTTCCTACGAGCAGTACTTC,CASSLHRGTSYEQYF,.,TRBV4-2,.,TRBJ2-7
TGCGCCAGCAGCCAGGACAGATTCAATCAGCCCCAGCATTTT,CASSQDRFNQPQHF,.,TRBV4-1,.,TRBJ1-5
TGCAGCGTTGAAGATGACGGGGGAGGGGAGACCCAGTACTTC,CSVEDDGGGETQYF,.,TRBV29-1,TRBD2,TRBJ2-5
TGTGCCAGTAGTAACCAGCGGACAGGGGAAGCCTACGAGCAGTACTTC,CASSNQRTGEAYEQYF,.,TRBV19,TRBD1,TRBJ2-7